Listed below are T cell receptor beta chains from one sample, sequenced in a study. One entry per CDR3 protein results from TCRdb running MiXCR on the 5' RACE reads. The data show under 8,500 distinct CDR3 sequences, around 56% seen once. Sequenced sample: memory CD4+ T cells sorted from a lymph node. The receptors stem from a female donor with breast cancer. CDR3s include the opening cysteine and the closing phenylalanine or tryptophan. Each record gives: CDR3 protein, CDR3 DNA, clone size, J gene, D gene, V gene. The D gene is left open where the match is weak. A clone size is listed for some rows: how often the clone was seen (once, few, many), or a class if it is expanded.

CDR3aa: CASSSIVGTNEKLFF; CDR3nt: TGTGCCAGCAGTTCGATCGTGGGGACGAATGAAAAACTGTTTTTT; abundance: .; j_gene: TRBJ1-4; d_gene: .; v_gene: TRBV28
CDR3aa: CSAVPGTTPGTDTQYF; CDR3nt: TGCAGTGCCGTTCCGGGGACCACTCCGGGCACAGATACGCAGTATTTT; abundance: once; j_gene: TRBJ2-3; d_gene: .; v_gene: TRBV20-1
CDR3aa: CASSLERGSPFNEQFF; CDR3nt: TGTGCCAGCAGCTTAGAGCGTGGTAGTCCCTTCAATGAGCAGTTCTTC; abundance: once; j_gene: TRBJ2-1; d_gene: .; v_gene: TRBV7-2
CDR3aa: CASGPSRLYEQYF; CDR3nt: TGTGCCAGCGGCCCCTCACGGCTGTACGAGCAGTACTTC; abundance: few; j_gene: TRBJ2-7; d_gene: .; v_gene: TRBV12-3/TRBV12-4
CDR3aa: CASSPGTSGAFSTDTQYF; CDR3nt: TGTGCCAGCAGCCCCGGGACTAGCGGGGCATTTAGCACAGATACGCAGTATTTT; abundance: .; j_gene: TRBJ2-3; d_gene: TRBD2; v_gene: TRBV7-9
CDR3aa: CASSVLSTGEQYF; CDR3nt: TGTGCCAGCAGCGTCCTCTCCACGGGTGAGCAGTACTTC; abundance: .; j_gene: TRBJ2-7; d_gene: .; v_gene: TRBV9
CDR3aa: CASSLASRNGAFF; CDR3nt: TGTGCCAGCAGTTTAGCGTCCCGGAATGGGGCTTTCTTT; abundance: .; j_gene: TRBJ1-1; d_gene: .; v_gene: TRBV12-3/TRBV12-4
CDR3aa: CASSILAGERTDTQYF; CDR3nt: TGTGCCAGCAGCATCCTAGCGGGAGAGCGCACAGATACGCAGTATTTT; abundance: .; j_gene: TRBJ2-3; d_gene: TRBD2; v_gene: TRBV7-6
CDR3aa: CAISPGQGEKLFF; CDR3nt: TGTGCCATCAGTCCAGGACAGGGGGAAAAACTGTTTTTT; abundance: few; j_gene: TRBJ1-4; d_gene: TRBD1; v_gene: TRBV10-3
CDR3aa: CASSPFGGPYSNQPQHF; CDR3nt: TGTGCCAGCAGCCCTTTCGGGGGTCCTTATAGCAATCAGCCCCAGCATTTT; abundance: .; j_gene: TRBJ1-5; d_gene: .; v_gene: TRBV7-6
CDR3aa: CASSELNEQFF; CDR3nt: TGTGCCAGCAGTGAGCTCAATGAGCAGTTCTTC; abundance: .; j_gene: TRBJ2-1; d_gene: .; v_gene: TRBV6-6
CDR3aa: CASSPKTQLLRHNEQFF; CDR3nt: TGTGCCAGCAGCCCCAAAACCCAGCTTTTACGTCACAATGAGCAGTTCTTC; abundance: few; j_gene: TRBJ2-1; d_gene: .; v_gene: TRBV7-2
CDR3aa: CASSLEASEQYF; CDR3nt: TGTGCCAGCAGCTTAGAAGCAAGCGAGCAGTACTTC; abundance: .; j_gene: TRBJ2-7; d_gene: .; v_gene: TRBV7-8
CDR3aa: CASSLIGSEAQYF; CDR3nt: TGCGCCAGCAGCTTGATAGGGTCTGAGGCCCAGTACTTC; abundance: once; j_gene: TRBJ2-5; d_gene: .; v_gene: TRBV5-1
CDR3aa: CASSPRPGANVLTF; CDR3nt: TGCGCCAGCAGCCCCCGCCCTGGGGCCAACGTCCTGACTTTC; abundance: .; j_gene: TRBJ2-6; d_gene: .; v_gene: TRBV5-1
CDR3aa: CASHSGTEHTDTQYF; CDR3nt: TGTGCCAGCCACTCCGGGACGGAACACACAGATACGCAGTATTTT; abundance: once; j_gene: TRBJ2-3; d_gene: .; v_gene: TRBV4-2
CDR3aa: CASSLGRPGELFF; CDR3nt: TGTGCCAGCAGCTTAGGCCGACCCGGGGAGCTGTTTTTT; abundance: few; j_gene: TRBJ2-2; d_gene: .; v_gene: TRBV7-9
CDR3aa: CASSPGLLNEQFF; CDR3nt: TGCGCCAGCAGTCCGGGACTACTAAATGAGCAGTTCTTC; abundance: few; j_gene: TRBJ2-1; d_gene: TRBD2; v_gene: TRBV5-1
CDR3aa: CASSLVRANYGYTF; CDR3nt: TGTGCCAGCAGCTTAGTCAGAGCTAACTATGGCTACACCTTC; abundance: few; j_gene: TRBJ1-2; d_gene: .; v_gene: TRBV7-2
CDR3aa: CSVVTGNSAFF; CDR3nt: TGCAGCGTCGTGACAGGGAATTCGGCTTTCTTT; abundance: few; j_gene: TRBJ1-1; d_gene: TRBD1; v_gene: TRBV29-1
CDR3aa: CASSLVGDYGYTF; CDR3nt: TGTGCCAGCAGCTTGGTAGGGGACTATGGCTACACCTTC; abundance: .; j_gene: TRBJ1-2; d_gene: .; v_gene: TRBV5-5
CDR3aa: CASSKTGADTQYF; CDR3nt: TGTGCCAGTAGTAAGACAGGAGCAGATACGCAGTATTTT; abundance: .; j_gene: TRBJ2-3; d_gene: .; v_gene: TRBV19
CDR3aa: CASSQGWGTVDTGELFF; CDR3nt: TGCGCCAGCAGCCAGGGGTGGGGGACCGTAGACACCGGGGAGCTGTTTTTT; abundance: .; j_gene: TRBJ2-2; d_gene: .; v_gene: TRBV4-3
CDR3aa: CASSLGARSADTQYF; CDR3nt: TGTGCCAGCAGCTTAGGAGCGCGTAGCGCAGATACGCAGTATTTT; abundance: .; j_gene: TRBJ2-3; d_gene: .; v_gene: TRBV7-3
CDR3aa: CASSFGEETQYF; CDR3nt: TGCGCCAGCAGCTTTGGAGAAGAGACCCAGTACTTC; abundance: .; j_gene: TRBJ2-5; d_gene: .; v_gene: TRBV5-1
CDR3aa: CSARDGTQETQYF; CDR3nt: TGCAGTGCTAGAGACGGGACTCAAGAGACCCAGTACTTC; abundance: .; j_gene: TRBJ2-5; d_gene: .; v_gene: TRBV20-1